This T cell receptor beta chain was observed in a study of blood T cells in healthy people across ages. The authors ran a second PCR of 7 to 11 cycles using a sample-barcoded 5' primer and a J-beta primer mix. Each CDR3 protein is one row after TCRdb ran MiXCR on the 5' RACE reads. The sample records 1.4 million to 1.5 million distinct CDR3 sequences, roughly 40% being singletons. V lost 3 bases to trimming and J lost 8 bases; unmatched junction nucleotides: 9. The CDR3 covers 15 residues. CDR1 MNHEY and CDR2 SMNVEV come from the germline V gene (reference sequence). Sequencing was performed on blood. This receptor was obtained from a woman younger than 35 in good health. J is TRBJ2-4 and V is TRBV27; 8 bases align to TRBD2. CDR3 DNA: TGTGCCAGCAGTTTCCGAGGCGGGGGGCGGGACATTCAGTACTTC. This sequence encodes CASSFRGGGRDIQYF.